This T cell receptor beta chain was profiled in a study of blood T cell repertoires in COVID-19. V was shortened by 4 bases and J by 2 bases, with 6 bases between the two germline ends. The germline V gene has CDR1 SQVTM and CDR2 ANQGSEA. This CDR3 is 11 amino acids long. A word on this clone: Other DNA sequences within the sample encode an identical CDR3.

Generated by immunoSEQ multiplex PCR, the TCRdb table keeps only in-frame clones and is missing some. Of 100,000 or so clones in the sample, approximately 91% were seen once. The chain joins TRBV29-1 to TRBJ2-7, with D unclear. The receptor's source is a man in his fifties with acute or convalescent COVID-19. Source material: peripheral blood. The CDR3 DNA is TGCAGCGTTGTACAGACCTACGAGCAGTACTTC. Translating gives CSVVQTYEQYF.